These 15 T cell receptor beta chains were all obtained from the same sample, sequenced in a study of blood T cell repertoires in COVID-19. The method was immunoSEQ multiplex PCR; TCRdb's version includes in-frame clones alone and lacks a portion of them. The sample consists of under 350,000 clones, roughly nine tenths of them appearing once. Sequencing was performed on peripheral blood. The receptor source for this set is a woman aged 25 to 45 with COVID-19, enrolled during active disease.

This chain uses TRBV5-1 with TRBJ2-7; 7 bases map to TRBD2. There are 14 residues in the CDR3. CDR1 SGHRS and CDR2 YFSETQ come from the germline V gene. With V trimmed by 2 bases and J by 2 bases, 4 bases remained unmatched. This CDR3 is CASSFGGGTYEQYF. CDR3 in DNA: TGCGCCAGCAGCTTCGGCGGGGGAACCTACGAGCAGTACTTC.

The chain links TRBV5-1 to TRBJ1-2; D is perhaps TRBD1 (5 bases). Germline V gene lookup returns CDR1 SGHRS and CDR2 YFSETQ. The CDR3 sequence is 15 residues long. Trimming took 0 bases from V and 0 from J, leaving 9 bases between them. The CDR3 sequence: CASSLGTTANYGYTF. Here the CDR3 DNA reads TGCGCCAGCAGCTTGGGGACAACTGCTAACTATGGCTACACCTTC.

The gene calls are TRBV12-3 or TRBV12-4 and TRBJ2-2; D is uncertain. Deletions cut 7 bases from V and 6 bases from J, with 9 bases between. CDR3 length equals 12 residues. CDR3 sequence: CASTSPSGELFF. In DNA, the CDR3 is TGTGCCAGCACCTCCCCGTCCGGGGAGCTGTTTTTT.

This clone has just a few counts. This chain uses TRBV6-1 with TRBJ1-6; D is uncertain. The CDR3 covers 14 residues. The germline V gene encodes CDR1 MNHNS and CDR2 SASEGT. V lost 0 bases and J lost 7, with 7 bases in between. CDR3 DNA sequence: TGTGCCAGCAGTGAAGCGTTAGAGAATTCACCCCTCCACTTT. This sequence encodes CASSEALENSPLHF.

The chain uses TRBV5-4 and TRBJ1-1; D is perhaps TRBD1 (5 bases). Germline V gene sequence: CDR1 SGHNT, CDR2 YYREEE (reference sequence). V lost 6 bases and J lost 7, with 13 bases in between. The CDR3 has 12 amino acids. CDR3 coding DNA: TGTGCCAGCAACACCCAGGGTGATGAAGCTTTCTTT. The encoded protein is CASNTQGDEAFF. Full variable domain (outside the CDR3, taken from reference TRBV5-4 and TRBJ1-1): ETGVTQSPTHLIKTRGQQVTLRCSSQSGHNTVSWYQQALGQGPQFIFQYYREEENGRGNFPPRFSGLQFPNYSSELNVNALELDDSALYLCASNTQGDEAFFGQGTRLTVV.

This chain uses TRBV10-3 with TRBJ2-2; D is possibly TRBD2 (6 bases). V lost 1 base, J lost 0 bases, and 9 bases lay in between. CDR1 is ENHRY, CDR2 SYGVKD, per germline. The CDR3 totals 16 residues. CDR3 in DNA: TGTGCCATCAGTGAGTTGGTAGCGGCGAACACCGGGGAGCTGTTTTTT. It is translated as CAISELVAANTGELFF.

The V call is TRBV28, the J call TRBJ2-3, with 9 bases matching TRBD1. Losses at the gene ends were 5 bases for V and 0 bases for J; bases not matched to a gene: 6. The CDR3 has 16 amino acids. CDR1 MDHEN and CDR2 SYDVKM come from the germline V gene. The CDR3 region is CASSPTGGPSTDTQYF. The DNA of the CDR3 is TGTGCCAGCAGTCCGACAGGGGGGCCTAGCACAGATACGCAGTATTTT. Together with reference TRBV28 and TRBJ2-3, the CDR3 gives the full variable domain: DVKVTQSSRYLVKRTGEKVFLECVQDMDHENMFWYRQDPGLGLRLIYFSYDVKMKEKGDIPEGYSVSREKKERFSLILESASTNQTSMYLCASSPTGGPSTDTQYFGPGTRLTVL.

The CDR3 DNA is TGCGCCAGCAGCTTTGACAGGGTTCCGGCAGATACGCAGTATTTT. Residues: CASSFDRVPADTQYF. The rearrangement joins TRBV5-1 to TRBJ2-3, with 7 bases matching TRBD1. J lost 4 bases, V lost 2 bases, and 7 bases had no gene match. The CDR3 has 15 residues. CDR1 is SGHRS, CDR2 YFSETQ, per germline.

V and J are TRBV11-2 and TRBJ2-3; 11 bases match TRBD2. Germline V gene sequence: CDR1 SGHAT, CDR2 FQNNGV. V dropped 2 bases and J dropped 4; count of bases not matched to a gene: 5. This CDR3 contains 16 residues. CDR3 sequence (DNA): TGTGCCAGCAGCTTACTTAGCGGGGGGGCTGCAGATACGCAGTATTTT. It codes for CASSLLSGGAADTQYF.

The chain combines TRBV3-1 (or the pseudogene TRBV3-2) with TRBJ2-3; a possible D gene is TRBD1 (6 bases). Trimming took 2 bases from V and 6 from J, leaving 27 bases between them. The germline CDR1 and CDR2 sequences are LGHDT and YNNKEL (reference sequence). The CDR3 extends over 19 amino acids. CDR3 sequence: CASSQRVTGIGMLRDTQYF. The CDR3 DNA sequence: TGTGCCAGCAGCCAAAGGGTTACAGGGATAGGAATGTTGAGGGATACGCAGTATTTT.

The chain carries TRBV5-8 and TRBJ2-7; D gene unclear. The CDR3 is 13 residues long. CDR1 and CDR2 (germline): SGHTS, YDEGEE. The germline V and J ends were trimmed by 0 bases and 0 bases, with 4 bases remaining between them. CDR3 protein: CASSLAYSYEQYF. The CDR3 region has the DNA TGTGCCAGCAGCTTGGCTTACTCCTACGAGCAGTACTTC.

The V call is TRBV7-3, the J call TRBJ1-5; perhaps TRBD1 as D (6 bases). Germline CDR1 SGHTA, CDR2 FQGTGA. The CDR3 sequence is 16 residues long. Trimming shortened V by 5 bases and J by 7 bases, and 21 bases separated the two germline ends. The CDR3 DNA reads TGTGCCAGCAGCCCACACCCCAGCACACAGGGACAGCCCCAGCATTTT. It encodes CASSPHPSTQGQPQHF.

The J gene is TRBJ2-5, the V gene TRBV2; D unresolved. V was pared by 3 bases and J by 5 bases, with 7 bases between. The CDR3 extends over 12 amino acids. In germline, CDR1 is SNHLY, CDR2 FYNNEI. The CDR3 bases are TGTGCCAGCAGTGATGACATTGAGACCCAGTACTTC. This gives the protein CASSDDIETQYF.

The rearrangement joins TRBV9 to TRBJ2-4; the D gene is possibly TRBD2 (7 bases). Germline V gives CDR1 SGDLS, CDR2 YYNGEE. Deletions cut 0 bases from V and 8 bases from J, with 18 bases between. This CDR3 comprises 16 residues. The CDR3 reads CASSVGSGGGAHIQYF. For the CDR3, the DNA is TGTGCCAGCAGCGTAGGATCTGGCGGGGGCGCACACATTCAGTACTTC.

The chain employs TRBV6-2 or TRBV6-3 and TRBJ1-1; tentative D call: TRBD1 (6 bases). CDR3 length: 20 residues. The germline V gene encodes CDR1 MNHEY and CDR2 SVGEGT. The V and J ends lost 2 bases and 2 bases respectively, with 27 bases between them. In DNA, the CDR3 is TGTGCCAGCAGTTACCCTTGGGACAATCTTCACCCCGCACAAAACACTGAAGCTTTCTTT. This translates into CASSYPWDNLHPAQNTEAFF.